The entry below gives a single T cell receptor beta chain sequence along with its context. Its antigen is still unknown. This sample was included in a study of T cell responses to AZD1222 COVID-19 vaccine. Libraries were prepared by immunoSEQ multiplex PCR; TCRdb keeps only in-frame clonotypes and omits some of them. The profile shows around 100,000 clones, around 94% of them singletons. Study outcomes and limitations: Within unmutated variant regions lay the reported targets of nearly half of spike-specific TCRs. Repertoire sampling was restricted to post-peak T cell response timepoints. The span of vaccine-associated CD4 TCRs extended across spike, with dominance at 160-218 and 743-854. White British people made up most donors, females outnumbered males, and clonal diversity was possibly underestimated.

The length of the CDR3 is 12 residues. Unmatched junction bases numbered 7, after V lost 3 bases and J lost 14 bases. CDR1 is SGHTA, CDR2 FQGNSA, per germline. The sequence was obtained from an adult in good health. This sequence joins TRBV7-2 and TRBJ1-2, with TRBD1 identical over 9 bases. The sequenced sample was peripheral blood, obtained on day 0 of AZD1222 vaccination. CDR3 nucleotides: TGTGCCAGCAGCTTTCCCCGACAGGGGGGGACCTTC. Translated: CASSFPRQGGTF.